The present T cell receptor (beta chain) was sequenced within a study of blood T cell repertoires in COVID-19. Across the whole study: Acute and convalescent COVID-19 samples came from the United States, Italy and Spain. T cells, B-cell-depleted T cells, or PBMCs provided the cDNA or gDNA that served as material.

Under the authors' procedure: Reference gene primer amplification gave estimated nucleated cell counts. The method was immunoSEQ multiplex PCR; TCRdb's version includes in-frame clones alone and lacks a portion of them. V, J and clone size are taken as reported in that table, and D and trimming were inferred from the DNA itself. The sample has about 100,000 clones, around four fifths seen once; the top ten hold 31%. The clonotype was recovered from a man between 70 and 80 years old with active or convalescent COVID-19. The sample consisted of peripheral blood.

CDR3 bases: TGCGCCAGCAGCTTGGCGGCGGCGAACACTGAAGCTTTCTTT. It codes for CASSLAAANTEAFF. The chain recombines TRBV5-1 with TRBJ1-1; D is ambiguous. The CDR3 is 14 amino acids. V lost 0 bases, J lost 1 base, and 7 bases lay in between. Germline loops: CDR1 SGHRS, CDR2 YFSETQ.